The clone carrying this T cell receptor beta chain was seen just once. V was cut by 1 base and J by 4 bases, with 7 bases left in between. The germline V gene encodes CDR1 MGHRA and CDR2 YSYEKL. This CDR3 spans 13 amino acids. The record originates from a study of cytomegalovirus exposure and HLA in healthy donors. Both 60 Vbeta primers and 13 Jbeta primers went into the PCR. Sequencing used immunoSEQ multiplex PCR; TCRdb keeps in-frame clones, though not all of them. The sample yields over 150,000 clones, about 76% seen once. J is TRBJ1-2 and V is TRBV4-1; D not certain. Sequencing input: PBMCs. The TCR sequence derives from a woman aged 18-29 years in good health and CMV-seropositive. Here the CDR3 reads CASSQGQIYGYTF. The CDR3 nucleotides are TGCGCCAGCAGCCAAGGGCAGATCTATGGCTACACCTTC.